These T cell receptor beta chains were read from a single sample in a study of blood T cell repertoires in COVID-19. This table comes from immunoSEQ multiplex PCR, and its TCRdb copy is limited to in-frame clones, with some not included. The table has approximately 220,000 clones, about 80% seen once. The sample consisted of peripheral blood. The receptor set was obtained from a woman aged 25-40 years who had recovered from COVID-19. Each CDR3 is given with its conserved first and last residue. A D gene is named only where the DNA matches it firmly. For some rows the clone size is stated as once, few or many, or as a class when expanded; others skip it.

abundance | j_gene | v_gene | d_gene | CDR3nt | CDR3aa
once | TRBJ1-1 | TRBV5-6 | TRBD1 | TGTGCCAGCAGCTGGACAGGTGGCCACACTGAAGCTTTCTTT | CASSWTGGHTEAFF
. | TRBJ1-6 | TRBV10-3 | TRBD1 | TGTGCCATCAGCGACAGGGGGCAGTATTCACCCCTCCACTTT | CAISDRGQYSPLHF
. | TRBJ2-4 | TRBV3-1/TRBV3-2 | . | TGTGCCAGCAGCCAAGTCTCCCAAGGGGACATTCAGTACTTC | CASSQVSQGDIQYF
. | TRBJ2-1 | TRBV27 | . | TGTGCCAGCAGTTTACGCGCGCTGTACAATGAGCAGTTCTTC | CASSLRALYNEQFF
. | TRBJ2-3 | TRBV19 | . | TGTGCCAGTAAATCCCGAGGAGCGGGTTTCACAGATACGCAGTATTTT | CASKSRGAGFTDTQYF
few | TRBJ2-3 | TRBV4-2 | . | TGTGCCAGCAGCCAAGATAGCGTGGGCACAGATACGCAGTATTTT | CASSQDSVGTDTQYF
. | TRBJ1-2 | TRBV28 | TRBD1 | TGTGCCAGCAGTTCGGGACAGGGAGTGGGTGGCTACACCTTC | CASSSGQGVGGYTF
. | TRBJ1-4 | TRBV28 | . | TGTGCCAGCAGTTTGCGACAGTATGCAACTAATGAAAAACTGTTTTTT | CASSLRQYATNEKLFF
. | TRBJ2-5 | TRBV9 | . | TGTGCCAGCAGCGTATCACAACAAGAGACCCAGTACTTC | CASSVSQQETQYF
. | TRBJ2-1 | TRBV19 | . | TGTGCCAGTAGTATAGCGGCATTTCGGGGCAATGAGCAGTTCTTC | CASSIAAFRGNEQFF
. | TRBJ2-1 | TRBV10-3 | TRBD1 | TGTGCCATCAGTGACTCGCCGGGACAGGGGGCGGTTGAGCAGTTCTTC | CAISDSPGQGAVEQFF
. | TRBJ2-7 | TRBV4-2 | TRBD1 | TGTGCCAGCAGCCAATATCTGACCGAAGGGGGCTACCAGTACTTC | CASSQYLTEGGYQYF
. | TRBJ1-2 | TRBV20-1 | . | TGCAGTGCTAGTTCCGGGCTTATTCGGCAGGGGTTTCATGGCTACACCTTC | CSASSGLIRQGFHGYTF
. | TRBJ2-1 | TRBV4-2 | TRBD2 | TGTGCCAGCAGCCAAGAGCGGCGAAGCGGGACTCTGTTCTTC | CASSQERRSGTLFF
few | TRBJ2-1 | TRBV6-5 | TRBD2 | TGTGCCAGCAGCCGTAGCGGGAGTACGGGGAATGAGCAGTTCTTC | CASSRSGSTGNEQFF
. | TRBJ2-3 | TRBV5-4 | TRBD2 | TGTGCCAGCAGCTCGACTAGCGGGAGTGCAGATACGCAGTATTTT | CASSSTSGSADTQYF
. | TRBJ1-6 | TRBV28 | TRBD1 | TGTGCCAGCAGTTTAATGCTCGGACAGGAAAGGAGGTACTCTCCCCTCCACTTT | CASSLMLGQERRYSPLHF
few | TRBJ1-2 | TRBV5-4 | TRBD1 | TGTGCCAGCAGCTTGGGGACAGGGGGCTATGGCTACACCTTC | CASSLGTGGYGYTF
few | TRBJ1-1 | TRBV5-4 | TRBD1 | TGTGCCAGCAGCACCGGCCCAGGGGGAACGGTCACTGAAGCTTTCTTT | CASSTGPGGTVTEAFF
. | TRBJ1-6 | TRBV15 | . | TGTGCCACCAGCAGAGGGGAGGACTCACCCCTCCACTTT | CATSRGEDSPLHF
. | TRBJ1-5 | TRBV28 | TRBD1 | TGTGCCAGCAGTCACCGGACAGGGGGCCATCAGCCCCAGCATTTT | CASSHRTGGHQPQHF
once | TRBJ1-1 | TRBV5-1 | TRBD1 | TGCGCCAGCAGCATGCGGACAGGGATGAACACTGAAGCTTTCTTT | CASSMRTGMNTEAFF
. | TRBJ2-3 | TRBV28 | TRBD1 | TGTGCCAGCAGACCGGCTACCAACAGGGGACAAGGTACAGATACGCAGTATTTT | CASRPATNRGQGTDTQYF
. | TRBJ2-3 | TRBV27 | . | TGTGCCAGCAGGACCAGGGCAGATACGCAGTATTTT | CASRTRADTQYF
. | TRBJ2-6 | TRBV7-3 | TRBD1 | TGTGCCAGCAGCTTCCGGGACAGGGGAGCTGGGGCCAACGTCCTGACTTTC | CASSFRDRGAGANVLTF
. | TRBJ2-7 | TRBV19 | . | TGTGCCAGTAGTATCCGGACTTCTTCCGCCTACGAGCAGTACTTC | CASSIRTSSAYEQYF
. | TRBJ2-3 | TRBV9 | TRBD2 | TGTGCCAGCAGCGTAGCGGGGGAGTGGGGACTAGCCACAGATACGCAGTATTTT | CASSVAGEWGLATDTQYF
. | TRBJ1-1 | TRBV19 | TRBD1 | TGTGCCAGTAGTGTAAGGGGGACAGGGGAAAGGGCTGAAGCTTTCTTT | CASSVRGTGERAEAFF
. | TRBJ2-3 | TRBV5-1 | TRBD2 | TGCGCCAGCAGCTGGGAACTAGCGGGAGCAAGCACAGATACGCAGTATTTT | CASSWELAGASTDTQYF
. | TRBJ2-7 | TRBV6-2/TRBV6-3 | TRBD1 | TGTGCCAGCAGTTACTTTCCGCCATCACCGGGACAGAGCTACGAGCAGTACTTC | CASSYFPPSPGQSYEQYF
. | TRBJ1-5 | TRBV5-6 | . | TGTGCCAGCTCCGGGGGGGTCGATCAGCCCCAGCATTTT | CASSGGVDQPQHF
. | TRBJ1-4 | TRBV28 | TRBD1 | TGTGCCAGCAGGCGGGACAGGGAAGATGAAAAACTGTTTTTT | CASRRDREDEKLFF
. | TRBJ1-5 | TRBV28 | . | TGTGCCAGCAGACCCGGGACTGATTATCAGCCCCAGCATTTT | CASRPGTDYQPQHF
. | TRBJ1-5 | TRBV5-6 | . | TGTGCCAGCAGCTTGCGTCTGGAGGGCCAGCCCCAGCATTTT | CASSLRLEGQPQHF
. | TRBJ1-2 | TRBV6-6 | . | TGTGCCAGCAGTTCTTTAGCTAACTATGGCTACACCTTC | CASSSLANYGYTF
. | TRBJ2-7 | TRBV10-3 | TRBD2 | TGTGCCATCACCGACGGGGGGTCCTACGAGCAGTACTTC | CAITDGGSYEQYF
. | TRBJ2-5 | TRBV7-2 | . | TGTGCCAGCAGCTTAGCGGGCCACTTTGGGGAGACCCAGTACTTC | CASSLAGHFGETQYF
. | TRBJ1-1 | TRBV3-1/TRBV3-2 | . | TGTGCCAGCAGCCAATTTAGAAGAACTGAAGCTTTCTTT | CASSQFRRTEAFF
few | TRBJ2-7 | TRBV7-3 | TRBD1 | TGTGCCAGCAGCTACGGACAGGGCCCGTCCTACGAGCAGTACTTC | CASSYGQGPSYEQYF
. | TRBJ2-3 | TRBV5-1 | . | TGCGCCAGCAGCTTGGCAGGTATCAAGGCAGATACGCAGTATTTT | CASSLAGIKADTQYF
. | TRBJ1-1 | TRBV5-1 | . | TGCGCCAGCAGCCAAGACAGTGAAGCTTTCTTT | CASSQDSEAFF
. | TRBJ2-7 | TRBV5-1 | TRBD1 | TGCGCCAGCAGCTTACCTCCGGGACAGGGCTACGAGCAGTACTTC | CASSLPPGQGYEQYF
. | TRBJ2-1 | TRBV9 | TRBD2 | TGTGCCAGCAGCCTCCCTAGCGGGAGGATATACAATGAGCAGTTCTTC | CASSLPSGRIYNEQFF
. | TRBJ2-2 | TRBV21-1 | . | TGTGCCAGCAGAAAAACAGGTCGGCCCGGGGAGCTGTTTTTT | CASRKTGRPGELFF
. | TRBJ1-6 | TRBV30 | TRBD1 | TGTGCCTGGAGTGTAACAGGGGACTCACCCCTCCACTTT | CAWSVTGDSPLHF
. | TRBJ2-2 | TRBV19 | TRBD1 | TGTGCCAGTATCCCGAGAGGGACAGCGAACACCGGGGAGCTGTTTTTT | CASIPRGTANTGELFF
once | TRBJ1-2 | TRBV5-6 | TRBD1 | TGTGCCAGCAGCTTGGTCGCGACAGGGGGCAATGGCTACACCTTC | CASSLVATGGNGYTF
. | TRBJ2-7 | TRBV7-9 | . | TGTGCCAGCAGCGAGGTGTCCTACGAGCAGTACTTC | CASSEVSYEQYF
. | TRBJ2-7 | TRBV9 | TRBD1 | TGTGCCAGCAGCCAGGGACAGGGGGCTGGCGAGCAGTACTTC | CASSQGQGAGEQYF